In its sample, the clone carrying this T cell receptor beta chain was seen a few times. V was trimmed by 2 bases and J by 5 bases, leaving 13 bases between them. CDR3 length: 14 amino acids. Germline values: CDR1 SGHAT, CDR2 FQNNGV. In the authors' workflow: Estimated nucleated cell counts came from reference gene primer amplification. Clones were sequenced by immunoSEQ multiplex PCR, and TCRdb holds only the in-frame ones, with some missing. That table furnishes V, J and clone size, whereas the DNA furnished D and trimming. Of under 95,000 clones in the sample, almost 85% were seen once. This sample stems from a study of blood T cell repertoires in COVID-19. Study overall: COVID-19 samples collected from the United States, Italy and Spain covered acute and convalescent phases. Nucleic acid was either cDNA or gDNA, and it came from T cells, B-cell-depleted T cells, or PBMCs.

The sequence was collected from a man over 45 with acute or convalescent COVID-19. The specimen was peripheral blood. The chain carries TRBV11-2 and TRBJ2-7, with D possibly matching TRBD2 (6 bases). CDR3 in DNA: TGTGCCAGCAGCTTATACGAAGGGAGGAACGAGCAGTACTTC. Its protein product is CASSLYEGRNEQYF.